These 31 T cell receptor beta chains came from one sample sequenced in a study of shared clonotypes between healthy human individuals. Only in-frame clones appear in the TCRdb table, and some are missing; sequencing was by immunoSEQ multiplex PCR. The table records approximately 1,500,000 clones, approximately 97% of them present only once. Sequencing was done on a sample of naive CD4+ T cells sorted from blood. The sample's subset: CD45RA+ positively selected. These receptors originate from a man younger than 45 in good health.

V gene TRBV19 combines with J gene TRBJ2-7; 13 bases line up with TRBD2. The trim removed 6 bases at V and 6 bases at J, leaving 14 bases unmatched. Germline V gives CDR1 LNHDA, CDR2 SQIVND (reference sequence). CDR3 length: 17 residues. The CDR3 sequence is CASSPRTSGSFTGEQYF. Written as DNA, the CDR3 is TGTGCCAGTAGCCCGAGGACTAGCGGGAGCTTTACGGGCGAGCAGTACTTC.

The chain joins TRBV29-1 to TRBJ1-3; tentative D call: TRBD1 (5 bases). This CDR3 region has 15 residues. Germline V CDR1 and CDR2: SQVTM, ANQGSEA. Trimming pared 7 bases from V and 0 bases from J, leaving 16 bases between. CDR3 sequence: CSAGHPSPSGNTIYF. The CDR3 DNA reads TGCAGCGCAGGGCACCCTAGCCCCTCTGGAAACACCATATATTTT.

For this clone: The identical CDR3 is also encoded by other nucleotide sequences in the sample. The chain combines TRBV5-1 with TRBJ2-3; D is unresolved. Trimming stripped 0 bases from V and 0 bases from J, with 5 bases between. Germline lookup yields CDR1 SGHRS and CDR2 YFSETQ. The CDR3 length is 14 residues. CDR3 bases: TGCGCCAGCAGCTTGGTTCAGAGCACAGATACGCAGTATTTT. Translated, it gives CASSLVQSTDTQYF.

V and J are TRBV2 and TRBJ2-7, with TRBD1 as a possible D gene (6 bases). The CDR3 extends over 14 amino acids. Germline V CDR1 and CDR2: SNHLY, FYNNEI. V shed 3 bases and J shed 2 bases, with 11 bases lying between them. In nucleotides, the CDR3 is TGTGCCAGCAGTGAGAGTCAGGGGCCCTACGAGCAGTACTTC. Translation: CASSESQGPYEQYF.

The chain links TRBV10-3 to TRBJ2-7; tentatively, D is TRBD1 (6 bases). V dropped 8 bases and J dropped 4 bases, with 18 bases sitting between them. The CDR3 runs 14 residues. CDR1 is ENHRY and CDR2 is SYGVKD in the germline V gene. The CDR3: CAIGPGRGRYEQYF. CDR3 coding DNA: TGTGCCATCGGTCCGGGCAGGGGAAGGTACGAGCAGTACTTC.

The chain uses TRBV25-1 and TRBJ2-1, with D maybe TRBD2 (7 bases). Germline V CDR1 and CDR2: MGHDK, SYGVNS. With 1 base removed from V and 7 bases from J, the gap between germline ends came to 11 bases. There are 14 residues in the CDR3. CDR3 protein: CASSEFGGLNEQFF. Here the CDR3 DNA reads TGTGCCAGCAGTGAATTCGGGGGGCTGAATGAGCAGTTCTTC.

The rearrangement joins TRBV5-1 to TRBJ1-4; TRBD1 agrees at 7 bases. The CDR3 length is 14 residues. V trimming: 5 bases; J trimming: 5 bases; junction bases outside the gene matches: 6. Germline-derived CDR1 and CDR2 are SGHRS and YFSETQ. CDR3 region: CASRWDSWNEKLFF. The CDR3 nucleotides read TGCGCCAGCAGGTGGGACAGCTGGAATGAAAAACTGTTTTTT.

The genes are TRBV9 and TRBJ2-2; a weak D match, TRBD1 (6 bases). V was clipped by 0 bases and J by 7 bases, with 10 bases between them. This CDR3 spans 14 amino acids. Germline CDR1 SGDLS, CDR2 YYNGEE. The CDR3 region has the DNA TGTGCCAGCAGCGTAGACAGGGTGAGCGGGGAGCTGTTTTTT. Protein sequence: CASSVDRVSGELFF.

This clone was counted once. V gene TRBV27 combines with J gene TRBJ2-5; D is uncertain. The CDR3 loop spans 13 amino acids. In germline, CDR1 is MNHEY, CDR2 SMNVEV (reference sequence). Trimming stripped 3 bases from V and 5 bases from J, with 10 bases between. CDR3 in amino acids: CASSFYRSETQYF. DNA of the CDR3: TGTGCCAGCAGTTTTTACCGCTCCGAGACCCAGTACTTC.

The chain carries TRBV5-6 and TRBJ2-1; a weak D match, TRBD2 (6 bases). The CDR3 consists of 14 residues. V was trimmed by 1 base and J by 6 bases, leaving 11 bases between them. Looked up from germline, CDR1 is SGHDT and CDR2 is YYEEEE. The CDR3 DNA follows: TGTGCCAGCAGCTTGTATGCGGGATTCAATGAGCAGTTCTTC. This sequence encodes CASSLYAGFNEQFF.

The CDR3 DNA follows: TGTGCCAGCAGTTTACGGGGGACGCAATACTACGAGCAGTACTTC. Amino acid sequence: CASSLRGTQYYEQYF. The chain carries TRBV27 and TRBJ2-7; D might be TRBD2 (6 bases). Germline CDR1 is MNHEY and CDR2 is SMNVEV (reference sequence). The CDR3 is 15 residues long. V lost 2 bases to trimming and J lost 3 bases, with 14 bases between them.

V and J are TRBV28 and TRBJ2-7; 8 nucleotides match TRBD1. The length of the CDR3 is 14 residues. The trim removed 7 bases at V and 2 bases at J, leaving 7 bases unmatched. In germline, CDR1 is MDHEN, CDR2 SYDVKM. Here the CDR3 reads CASNRPRGPYEQYF. The CDR3 nucleotides are TGTGCCAGCAACCGTCCCAGGGGGCCCTACGAGCAGTACTTC.

The rearrangement uses TRBV28 and TRBJ2-2; D is possibly TRBD2 (5 bases). The V gene's germline CDR1 is MDHEN and CDR2 SYDVKM. This CDR3 region has 15 residues. V was shortened by 5 bases and J by 5 bases, with 15 bases between the two germline ends. This CDR3 reads CASSPLDSQTGELFF. DNA of the CDR3: TGTGCCAGCAGTCCCTTGGACTCTCAAACCGGGGAGCTGTTTTTT. The full variable domain, with the rest looked up from reference TRBV28 and TRBJ2-2, is DVKVTQSSRYLVKRTGEKVFLECVQDMDHENMFWYRQDPGLGLRLIYFSYDVKMKEKGDIPEGYSVSREKKERFSLILESASTNQTSMYLCASSPLDSQTGELFFGEGSRLTVL.

This chain links TRBV30 with TRBJ1-3; D is unresolved. The V and J ends lost 0 bases and 3 bases respectively, with 6 bases between them. Germline lookup yields CDR1 GTSNPN and CDR2 SVGIG (reference sequence). The CDR3 has 13 residues. The CDR3 reads CAWSVRSGNTIYF. The CDR3 region has the DNA TGTGCCTGGAGTGTCCGTAGTGGAAACACCATATATTTT. The whole variable domain, filled in from reference TRBV30 and TRBJ1-3, reads SQTIHQWPATLVQPVGSPLSLECTVEGTSNPNLYWYRQAAGRGLQLLFYSVGIGQISSEVPQNLSASRPQDRQFILSSKKLLLSDSGFYLCAWSVRSGNTIYFGEGSWLTVV.

As DNA, the CDR3 is TGTGCCAGCAGTGAAGAAGTAAATACGCAGTATTTT. Translation: CASSEEVNTQYF. The J gene is TRBJ2-3, the V gene TRBV2; D call uncertain. V was trimmed by 1 base and J by 7 bases, leaving 6 bases between them. The CDR3 has 12 amino acids. Germline-derived CDR1 and CDR2 are SNHLY and FYNNEI.

The chain links TRBV5-6 to TRBJ2-5, with D possibly being TRBD1 or TRBD2 (6 bases each). Germline CDR1 is SGHDT and CDR2 is YYEEEE. The CDR3 runs to 13 residues. V was shortened by 2 bases and J by 4 bases, with 9 bases between the two germline ends. The CDR3 reads CASSLRGVETQYF. The CDR3 DNA sequence: TGTGCCAGCAGCTTAAGGGGGGTAGAGACCCAGTACTTC.

The chain couples TRBV27 to TRBJ1-1; D is unclear. V lost 3 bases and J 11 bases, leaving 19 bases between the germline ends. Germline V gene sequence: CDR1 MNHEY, CDR2 SMNVEV (reference sequence). The CDR3 length is 14 residues. The CDR3 reads CASSLSWRFGEAFF. The CDR3 region has the DNA TGTGCCAGCAGTTTGAGTTGGCGGTTTGGGGAGGCTTTCTTT.

This clone was seen a few times. V usage is TRBV5-6 and J usage is TRBJ2-3, with D perhaps TRBD2 (6 bases). Deletions cut 2 bases from V and 2 bases from J, with 12 bases between. The CDR3 sequence is 15 residues long. In germline, CDR1 is SGHDT, CDR2 YYEEEE. This CDR3 reads CASSFRRGLTDTQYF. The CDR3, as DNA: TGTGCCAGCAGCTTTCGGCGGGGACTCACAGATACGCAGTATTTT. Filled out from reference TRBV5-6 and TRBJ2-3, the complete variable domain reads DAGVTQSPTHLIKTRGQQVTLRCSPKSGHDTVSWYQQALGQGPQFIFQYYEEEERQRGNFPDRFSGHQFPNYSSELNVNALLLGDSALYLCASSFRRGLTDTQYFGPGTRLTVL.

The V call is TRBV19, the J call TRBJ2-7; D is tentatively TRBD1 or TRBD2 (6 bases each). The V end lost 7 bases, the J end lost 6 bases, and 22 bases lay between the germline ends. Germline CDR1 LNHDA, CDR2 SQIVND (reference sequence). This CDR3 has 15 residues. The CDR3 region is CASKGSWGARGEQYF. The CDR3 DNA reads TGTGCCAGTAAGGGGTCTTGGGGGGCGCGCGGCGAGCAGTACTTC. The whole variable domain, filled in from reference TRBV19 and TRBJ2-7, reads DGGITQSPKYLFRKEGQNVTLSCEQNLNHDAMYWYRQDPGQGLRLIYYSQIVNDFQKGDIAEGYSVSREKKESFPLTVTSAQKNPTAFYLCASKGSWGARGEQYFGPGTRLTVT.

The gene calls are TRBV6-4 and TRBJ2-3; 10 bases match TRBD2. The germline V gene encodes CDR1 MRHNA and CDR2 SNTAGT. CDR3 length equals 16 residues. V was clipped by 0 bases and J by 1 base; unmatched bases: 1. CDR3 bases: TGTGCCAGCAGTGACTCGGGGACTAGCGGCACAGATACGCAGTATTTT. It encodes CASSDSGTSGTDTQYF.

The chain has TRBV6-5 and TRBJ2-3, with no clear D. The CDR3 has 14 amino acids. Germline lookup yields CDR1 MNHEY and CDR2 SVGAGI. V was pared by 7 bases and J by 1 base, with 12 bases between. This CDR3 reads CASTPPRRTDTQYF. CDR3 DNA: TGTGCCAGCACCCCGCCCAGACGCACAGATACGCAGTATTTT.

The chain carries TRBV19 and TRBJ2-3; D gene uncertain. Trimming left V 3 bases short and J 4 bases short, with 8 bases between. The germline V gene has CDR1 LNHDA and CDR2 SQIVND (reference sequence). The CDR3 has 13 residues. The CDR3 bases are TGTGCCAGTAGTATCGGACGCGCAGATACGCAGTATTTT. Translating it yields CASSIGRADTQYF.

This rearrangement joins TRBV6-1 to TRBJ2-3; tentative D call: TRBD1 (5 bases). The V gene lost 5 bases and the J gene lost 4 bases, with 7 bases spanning the gap. The CDR3 loop spans 12 amino acids. Germline V gene lookup returns CDR1 MNHNS and CDR2 SASEGT. The CDR3 sequence: CASSQGADTQYF. CDR3 coding DNA: TGTGCCAGCAGTCAAGGGGCAGATACGCAGTATTTT.

The V gene is TRBV5-4, the J gene TRBJ2-4, with D perhaps TRBD2 (5 bases). V shed 0 bases and J shed 5 bases, with 9 bases lying between them. This CDR3 contains 14 residues. Germline lookup yields CDR1 SGHNT and CDR2 YYREEE (reference sequence). In nucleotides, the CDR3 is TGTGCCAGCAGCTTGGGGGCTAGCCAAAACATTCAGTACTTC. It codes for CASSLGASQNIQYF.

The V and J genes are TRBV5-8 and TRBJ2-2, with 10 bases lining up with TRBD1. CDR1 is SGHTS, CDR2 YDEGEE, per germline. The CDR3 spans 15 residues. V shed 3 bases and J 6 bases; nucleotides not matched to a gene: 5. In nucleotides, the CDR3 is TGTGCCAGCAGCTACGGACAGGGGGTGGCCGGGGAGCTGTTTTTT. Translated, it gives CASSYGQGVAGELFF. Full variable domain (rest looked up from reference TRBV5-8 and TRBJ2-2): EAGVTQSPTHLIKTRGQQATLRCSPISGHTSVYWYQQALGLGLQFLLWYDEGEERNRGNFPPRFSGRQFPNYSSELNVNALELEDSALYLCASSYGQGVAGELFFGEGSRLTVL.

This clone was detected once. This chain links TRBV18 with TRBJ2-5; TRBD1 agrees at 12 bases. V lost 2 bases, J lost 7 bases, and 8 bases stayed unmatched. The CDR3 contains 16 residues. Germline lookup yields CDR1 KGHSH and CDR2 LQKENI. The DNA of the CDR3 is TGTGCCAGCTCACCAATCCGGGACAGGGGGCGAGGGACCCAGTACTTC. Translating gives CASSPIRDRGRGTQYF.

The rearrangement links TRBV7-8 to TRBJ1-2, with D possibly TRBD1 on 5 matching bases. The ends were cut back, 3 bases at V and 0 bases at J, with 20 bases in the middle. CDR1 is SGHVS, CDR2 FQNEAQ, per germline. The CDR3 spans 18 residues. The CDR3 loop is CASSFPTVGRNPNYGYTF. The CDR3, as DNA: TGTGCCAGCAGCTTCCCGACAGTTGGAAGGAATCCTAACTATGGCTACACCTTC.

The rearrangement joins TRBV19 to TRBJ1-5; D possibly corresponds to TRBD1 (5 bases). Trimming removed 6 bases from V and 0 bases from J, with 15 bases in between. This CDR3 is built from 16 residues. Germline V lookup: CDR1 LNHDA, CDR2 SQIVND (reference sequence). The CDR3 region is CASRDILAYSNQPQHF. The CDR3, as DNA: TGTGCCAGTAGGGACATCCTAGCGTATAGCAATCAGCCCCAGCATTTT.

The V call is TRBV28, the J call TRBJ2-5; 7 bases are a match to TRBD1. The V gene end was trimmed by 7 bases and the J gene end by 2 bases; junction bases not matched to a gene: 25. This CDR3 comprises 20 residues. Germline V gene lookup returns CDR1 MDHEN and CDR2 SYDVKM. In DNA, the CDR3 is TGTGCCAGCAAAACCCGGGACAGAGGGCTTCGACTACAACTTCAAGAGACCCAGTACTTC. Its protein is CASKTRDRGLRLQLQETQYF.

The chain has TRBV7-8 and TRBJ2-1; TRBD2 matches at 9 bases. CDR3 length: 15 residues. Unmatched junction bases numbered 1, after V lost 1 base and J lost 3 bases. CDR1 SGHVS and CDR2 FQNEAQ come from the germline V gene. In DNA form, the CDR3 reads TGTGCCAGCAGCTTAGGTAGCGGGAGCTACAATGAGCAGTTCTTC. Translating it yields CASSLGSGSYNEQFF.

The chain is built from TRBV5-4 and TRBJ1-1; a weak D match, TRBD1 (5 bases). CDR1 and CDR2 (germline): SGHNT, YYREEE (reference sequence). There are 15 residues in the CDR3. Deletions cut 1 base from V and 1 base from J, with 11 bases between. CDR3 bases: TGTGCCAGCAGCTTGCGTACGCAGGGGAACACTGAAGCTTTCTTT. Encoded protein: CASSLRTQGNTEAFF.